These 14 T cell receptor beta chains were sequenced from one sample in a study of T cell responses to AZD1222 COVID-19 vaccine. Repertoires were generated with immunoSEQ multiplex PCR, while TCRdb's copy carries only in-frame clones and drops some. The data hold some 200,000 clones, with 88% observed a single time. The starting material was peripheral blood, obtained 28 days after the second AZD1222 dose. These TCRs come from an adult who received the AZD1222 COVID-19 vaccine.

The chain joins TRBV6-6 to TRBJ1-2; 8 bases line up with TRBD1. Unmatched junction bases numbered 11, after V lost 10 bases and J lost 4 bases. The germline CDR1 and CDR2 sequences are MNHNY and SVGAGI (reference sequence). The CDR3 totals 14 residues. The CDR3 nucleotides read TGTGCCATCCTGGGGGACAGGCACTCCTATGGCTACACCTTC. Amino acid sequence: CAILGDRHSYGYTF.

The chain carries TRBV5-3 and TRBJ2-3; TRBD1 matches 12 bases. TRBV5-3 qualifies as an ORF whose function is uncertain. The CDR3 has 16 residues. The V and J ends lost 3 bases and 6 bases, in that order; junction bases with no gene match: 8. The CDR3 sequence is CARSWPGQGALDTQYF. CDR3 coding DNA: TGTGCCAGAAGCTGGCCGGGACAGGGGGCTTTGGATACGCAGTATTTT.

The J gene is TRBJ1-2, the V gene TRBV2; the D is unclear. The germline V gene encodes CDR1 SNHLY and CDR2 FYNNEI. Trimming shortened V by 7 bases and J by 0 bases, and 12 bases separated the two germline ends. The length of the CDR3 is 14 residues. Here the CDR3 DNA reads TGTGCCAGCAAGAACAGCCTTTCTAACTATGGCTACACCTTC. Translated, it gives CASKNSLSNYGYTF.

In this sample, this clone turned up once. The J gene is TRBJ2-1, the V gene TRBV19; possibly TRBD2 for D (5 bases). Trimming removed 1 base at V and 10 bases at J, with 14 bases between. Germline loops: CDR1 LNHDA, CDR2 SQIVND (reference sequence). CDR3 length: 14 residues. The DNA for the CDR3 is TGTGCCAGTAGTATAGCGGGATATGGTAACGAGCAGTTCTTC. This translates into CASSIAGYGNEQFF.

The chain employs TRBV11-3 and TRBJ2-6; 9 nucleotides match TRBD1. V trimming: 5 bases; J trimming: 2 bases; junction bases outside the gene matches: 1. Germline values: CDR1 SGHNT, CDR2 YENEEA. The CDR3 sequence is 15 residues long. CDR3 region: CASSTGGPGANVLTF. The DNA of the CDR3 is TGTGCCAGCAGCACAGGGGGCCCTGGGGCCAACGTCCTGACTTTC.

V usage is TRBV10-3 and J usage is TRBJ1-2, with D maybe TRBD1 (5 bases). The germline CDR1 and CDR2 sequences are ENHRY and SYGVKD. The CDR3 has 15 amino acids. With 0 bases removed from V and 8 bases from J, the gap between germline ends came to 16 bases. CDR3 region: CAISESQSRELGYTF. The CDR3 nucleotides are TGTGCCATCAGTGAGTCTCAATCCAGGGAGTTAGGCTACACCTTC.

The genes are TRBV5-4 and TRBJ2-1, with D unresolved. The CDR3 is 13 residues long. The germline V gene encodes CDR1 SGHNT and CDR2 YYREEE (reference sequence). Trimming cost V 4 bases and J 8 bases, with 13 bases left between them. CDR3 residues: CASSRTLTDEQFF. CDR3 bases: TGTGCCAGCAGCCGTACCCTTACAGATGAGCAGTTCTTC.

The J gene is TRBJ2-3, the V gene TRBV10-3; D is uncertain. CDR3 length equals 12 residues. The V and J ends lost 2 bases and 3 bases respectively, with 3 bases between them. The germline V gene has CDR1 ENHRY and CDR2 SYGVKD. Here the CDR3 reads CAISEVTDTQYF. CDR3 DNA sequence: TGTGCCATCAGTGAGGTGACAGATACGCAGTATTTT.

This chain links TRBV23-1 with TRBJ2-1; D is undetermined. TRBV23-1 is an open reading frame, and its role is uncertain. There are 11 residues in the CDR3. V lost 8 bases and J 10 bases, leaving 12 bases between the germline ends. The CDR3 DNA reads TGCGCCAGCCGGGCCGCCGGAGAGCAGTTCTTC. Amino acid sequence: CASRAAGEQFF.

This clone was detected a few times. The J gene is TRBJ2-3, the V gene TRBV7-3; the D is unclear. Germline V gene sequence: CDR1 SGHTA, CDR2 FQGTGA. V gave up 5 bases and J gave up 2 bases, with 8 bases separating them. There are 13 residues in the CDR3. CDR3 DNA sequence: TGTGCCAGCAGCATTGCTAACACAGATACGCAGTATTTT. Translation: CASSIANTDTQYF.

V gene TRBV27 combines with J gene TRBJ1-2; the D is unclear. The V end lost 5 bases, the J end lost 7 bases, and 11 bases lay between the germline ends. The germline V gene encodes CDR1 MNHEY and CDR2 SMNVEV (reference sequence). The CDR3 extends over 12 amino acids. CDR3 DNA: TGTGCCAGCAGTCCCACCTACGCTGGCTACACCTTC. This translates into CASSPTYAGYTF.

This chain uses TRBV7-6 with TRBJ2-2, with TRBD2 matching over 12 bases. CDR3 length: 17 residues. Germline values: CDR1 SGHVS, CDR2 FNYEAQ. J was trimmed by 7 bases and V by 4 bases; bases with no gene match: 10. CDR3 coding DNA: TGTGCCAGCAGCTCTTCTAGCGGGAGGGCCCTTGGCGGGGAGCTGTTTTTT. It yields the protein CASSSSSGRALGGELFF.

This chain connects TRBV5-6 to TRBJ2-3; perhaps TRBD2 as D (6 bases). Trimming removed 2 bases at V and 0 bases at J, with 13 bases between. Germline V CDR1 and CDR2: SGHDT, YYEEEE. CDR3 size: 16 residues. CDR3 sequence (DNA): TGTGCCAGCAGCTTAAGGGGAGGTTATAGCACAGATACGCAGTATTTT. The encoded protein is CASSLRGGYSTDTQYF. The full variable domain, in which reference TRBV5-6 and TRBJ2-3 provide the parts outside the CDR3, is DAGVTQSPTHLIKTRGQQVTLRCSPKSGHDTVSWYQQALGQGPQFIFQYYEEEERQRGNFPDRFSGHQFPNYSSELNVNALLLGDSALYLCASSLRGGYSTDTQYFGPGTRLTVL.

V usage is TRBV7-2 and J usage is TRBJ1-5, with 10 bases that match TRBD1. J gave up 7 bases and V 11 bases, and 8 bases lay outside the gene matches. Germline values: CDR1 SGHTA, CDR2 FQGNSA. The length of the CDR3 is 13 residues. The CDR3 region is CASRGTGDQPQHF. The DNA for the CDR3 is TGTGCCTCCCGGGGGACAGGGGACCAGCCCCAGCATTTT.